The 8 T cell receptor beta chains given below trace back to one sample, sequenced in a study of Graves' ophthalmopathy and Graves' hyperthyroidism (dated by TCRdb to the late 2010s). The listed sequencing device is Illumina HiSeq 2000. For repertoire sequencing, TCR beta CDR3 regions were amplified from RNA transcripts. HTBI primers and the Qiagen OneStep RT-PCR kit were used in a first-round RT-PCR, which was followed by a second-round multiplex PCR, size selection and purification. Starting from the raw public reads, TCRdb applied fastp trimming at Q25, assembled clones with MiXCR and retained in-frame beta chains. Each entry merges the rows of one CDR3 protein and shows their most common DNA and genes. Across this sample there are about 380,000 distinct CDR3 sequences, with 15% to 19% seen only once. The top ten constitute roughly 7% of the sample. Sequenced: peripheral blood. Receptors were obtained from a woman aged 18-35 years with stable Graves' hyperthyroidism. Donor details come from another sample of the same person, matched by shared clones.

This clonotype was counted ten times or more. The chain uses TRBV7-2 and TRBJ2-5; D possibly uses TRBD1 or TRBD2 (5 bases each). V gave up 6 bases and J gave up 2 bases, with 10 bases separating them. This CDR3 is 13 amino acids long. Germline V gene data show CDR1 as SGHTA and CDR2 as FQGNSA. In nucleotides, the CDR3 is TGTGCCAGCAGTCGGGGACCGCAAGAGACCCAGTACTTC. Amino acid sequence: CASSRGPQETQYF.

This clonotype has at least ten counts. The rearrangement joins TRBV24-1 to TRBJ2-6, with D uncertain. Germline assignment: CDR1 KGHDR and CDR2 SFDVKD. The CDR3 runs 13 residues. The germline V and J ends were trimmed by 4 bases and 4 bases, with 4 bases remaining between them. The CDR3 DNA reads as TGTGCCACCAGTGACTTAGGGGCCAACGTCCTGACTTTC. Translation: CATSDLGANVLTF.

The sample holds a few counts of this clonotype. The chain recombines TRBV2 with TRBJ1-5, with D perhaps matching TRBD1 (5 bases). Germline-derived CDR1 and CDR2 are SNHLY and FYNNEI. Trimming pared 6 bases from V and 5 bases from J, leaving 14 bases between. The CDR3 has 14 amino acids. The CDR3 bases are TGTGCCAGCAGCCCTAATCCAGGGTATCAGCCCCAGCATTTT. This sequence encodes CASSPNPGYQPQHF.

This clonotype was seen many times. V usage is TRBV27 and J usage is TRBJ2-5; D remains ambiguous. Per germline, CDR1 MNHEY and CDR2 SMNVEV (reference sequence). Trimming left V 6 bases short and J 0 bases short, with 5 bases between. The CDR3 covers 12 residues. The CDR3 nucleotides read TGTGCCAGCAGCGGAAACCAAGAGACCCAGTACTTC. Amino acid sequence: CASSGNQETQYF.

This clonotype was seen repeatedly, ten times or more. This rearrangement joins TRBV12-3 or TRBV12-4 to TRBJ2-7; 8 bases align to TRBD1. Trimming cost V 0 bases and J 4 bases; bases outside gene matches: 11. CDR3 length: 17 amino acids. The CDR3 nucleotides are TGTGCCAGCAGTTTAGCTTTTGACAGGGGTGGTAGGTACGAGCAGTACTTC. This gives the protein CASSLAFDRGGRYEQYF.

This clonotype has a count of ten or more. The rearrangement links TRBV12-3 or TRBV12-4 to TRBJ1-1; the D is unclear. The CDR3 consists of 14 residues. Trimming left V 5 bases short and J 4 bases short, with 14 bases between. As DNA, the CDR3 is TGTGCCAGCAGTCCAGCGAATCGGGGCACTGAAGCTTTCTTT. Its translation: CASSPANRGTEAFF.

This clonotype was counted many times. The chain joins TRBV12-3 or TRBV12-4 to TRBJ1-1; D is ambiguous. This CDR3 region has 13 residues. Between the trimmed V and J ends, which lost 5 bases and 4 bases, there was a span of 11 bases. The CDR3 is CASSHARTTEAFF. CDR3 DNA: TGTGCCAGCAGTCATGCCAGGACCACTGAAGCTTTCTTT.

This clonotype appeared many times. The chain uses TRBV29-1 and TRBJ2-7; the D is unclear. The CDR3 is 13 amino acids. Germline V CDR1 and CDR2: SQVTM, ANQGSEA. The germline V and J ends were trimmed by 4 bases and 6 bases, with 16 bases remaining between them. CDR3: CSVGDGLPSEQYF. In DNA form, the CDR3 reads TGCAGCGTTGGTGACGGGTTGCCTAGCGAGCAGTACTTC.